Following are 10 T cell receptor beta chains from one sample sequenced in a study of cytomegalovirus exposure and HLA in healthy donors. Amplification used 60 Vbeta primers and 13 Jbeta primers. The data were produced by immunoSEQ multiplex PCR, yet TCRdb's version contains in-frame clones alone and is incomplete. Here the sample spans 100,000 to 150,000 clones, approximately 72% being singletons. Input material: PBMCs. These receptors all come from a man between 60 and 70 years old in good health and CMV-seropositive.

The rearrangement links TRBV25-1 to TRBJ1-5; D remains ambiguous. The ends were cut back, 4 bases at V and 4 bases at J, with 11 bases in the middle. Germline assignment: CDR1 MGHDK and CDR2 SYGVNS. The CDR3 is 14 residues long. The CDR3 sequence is CASSGLEMNQPQHF. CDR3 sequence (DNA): TGTGCCAGCAGTGGCCTGGAGATGAATCAGCCCCAGCATTTT. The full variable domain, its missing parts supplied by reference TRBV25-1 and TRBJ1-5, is EADIYQTPRYLVIGTGKKITLECSQTMGHDKMYWYQQDPGMELHLIHYSYGVNSTEKGDLSSESTVSRIRTEHFPLTLESARPSHTSQYLCASSGLEMNQPQHFGDGTRLSIL.

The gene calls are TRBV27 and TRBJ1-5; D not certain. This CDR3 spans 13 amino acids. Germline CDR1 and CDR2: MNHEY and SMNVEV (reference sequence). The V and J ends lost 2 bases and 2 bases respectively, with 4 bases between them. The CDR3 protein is CASSLGRNQPQHF. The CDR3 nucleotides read TGTGCCAGCAGTTTAGGCCGCAATCAGCCCCAGCATTTT.

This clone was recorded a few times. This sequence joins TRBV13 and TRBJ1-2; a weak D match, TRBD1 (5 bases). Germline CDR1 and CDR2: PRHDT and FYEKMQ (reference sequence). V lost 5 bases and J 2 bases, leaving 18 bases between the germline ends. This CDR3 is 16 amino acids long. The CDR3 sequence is CASSLLGGSGNYGYTF. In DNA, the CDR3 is TGTGCCAGCAGCCTCTTGGGGGGATCAGGGAACTATGGCTACACCTTC.

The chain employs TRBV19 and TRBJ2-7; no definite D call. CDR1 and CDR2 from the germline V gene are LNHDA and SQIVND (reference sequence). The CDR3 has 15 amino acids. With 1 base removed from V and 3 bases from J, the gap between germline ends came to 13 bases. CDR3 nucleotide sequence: TGTGCCAGTAGTATAGTCGCGGCAGAAAACTACGAGCAGTACTTC. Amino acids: CASSIVAAENYEQYF.

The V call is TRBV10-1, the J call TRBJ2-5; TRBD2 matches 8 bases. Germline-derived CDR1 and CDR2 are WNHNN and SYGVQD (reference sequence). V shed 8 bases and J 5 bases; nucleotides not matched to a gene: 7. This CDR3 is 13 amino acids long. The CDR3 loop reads CASAKGLGETQYF. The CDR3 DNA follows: TGCGCCAGCGCGAAGGGACTAGGGGAGACCCAGTACTTC.

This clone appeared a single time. CDR3 sequence reads: CAISAPTRQRKGRETQYF. The DNA for the CDR3 is TGTGCCATCAGTGCGCCGACCCGACAGAGGAAGGGTAGGGAGACCCAGTACTTC. The gene calls are TRBV10-3 and TRBJ2-5; TRBD1 might be the D (5 bases). The CDR3 length is 18 residues. The germline V and J ends were trimmed by 4 bases and 5 bases, with 26 bases remaining between them. Germline CDR1 is ENHRY and CDR2 is SYGVKD.

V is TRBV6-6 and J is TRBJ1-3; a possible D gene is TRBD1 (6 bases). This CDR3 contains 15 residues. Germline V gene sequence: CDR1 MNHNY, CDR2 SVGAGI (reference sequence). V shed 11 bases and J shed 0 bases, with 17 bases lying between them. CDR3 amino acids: CASHRDIPSGNTIYF. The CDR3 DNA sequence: TGTGCCTCCCACCGGGACATCCCCTCTGGAAACACCATATATTTT.

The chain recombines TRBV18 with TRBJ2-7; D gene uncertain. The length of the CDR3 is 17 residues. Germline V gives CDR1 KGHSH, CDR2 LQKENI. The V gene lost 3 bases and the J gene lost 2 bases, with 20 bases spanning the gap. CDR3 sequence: CASSPATNRLGTYEQYF. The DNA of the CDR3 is TGTGCCAGCTCACCGGCTACTAATAGACTCGGTACCTACGAGCAGTACTTC.

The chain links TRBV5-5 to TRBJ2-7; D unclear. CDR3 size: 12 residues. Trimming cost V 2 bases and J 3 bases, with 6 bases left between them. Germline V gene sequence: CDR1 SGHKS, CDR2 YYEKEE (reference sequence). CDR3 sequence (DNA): TGTGCCAGCAGCTTCCTAGGCTACGAGCAGTACTTC. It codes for CASSFLGYEQYF.

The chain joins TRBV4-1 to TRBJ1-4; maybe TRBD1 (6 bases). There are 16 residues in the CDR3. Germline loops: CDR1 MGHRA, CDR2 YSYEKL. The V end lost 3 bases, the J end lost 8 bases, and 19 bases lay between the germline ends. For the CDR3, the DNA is TGCGCCAGCAGCCAGGGTTCCGGAACAGGGTTCGAAAAACTGTTTTTT. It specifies CASSQGSGTGFEKLFF.